The 8 T cell receptor beta chains below come from one sample, sequenced in a study of blood T cells in healthy people across ages. A J-beta primer mix and a sample-barcoded 5' primer were used in a second PCR of roughly 6 to 11 cycles. Each CDR3 protein gets one entry after TCRdb re-called the 5' RACE reads with MiXCR. Of over 600,000 distinct CDR3 sequences in the sample, approximately 40% were seen once. Specimen: blood. The receptors were gathered from an older man in good health.

This chain connects TRBV24-1 to TRBJ2-7; tentative D call: TRBD1 (6 bases). The CDR3 has 15 residues. V shed 5 bases and J shed 3 bases, with 16 bases lying between them. Germline-derived CDR1 and CDR2 are KGHDR and SFDVKD. The CDR3 nucleotides are TGTGCCACCAGTGGTGGCGTTGGGGGCTACTACGAGCAGTACTTC. This gives the protein CATSGGVGGYYEQYF.

This chain links TRBV14 with TRBJ1-2, with D unresolved. Trimming took 1 base from V and 5 from J, leaving 11 bases between them. Germline lookup yields CDR1 SGHDN and CDR2 FVKESK. The CDR3 length is 14 residues. Here the CDR3 DNA reads TGTGCCAGCAGCCAAGGAGTCCGGCATTATGGCTACACCTTC. It specifies CASSQGVRHYGYTF.

The chain combines TRBV20-1 with TRBJ1-1, with D hard to call. This CDR3 comprises 13 residues. V was cut by 0 bases and J by 9 bases, with 14 bases left in between. Germline CDR1 and CDR2: DFQATT and SNEGSKA (reference sequence). The CDR3 region is CSARDSGPRKAFF. CDR3 coding DNA: TGCAGTGCTAGAGATAGCGGTCCCCGTAAAGCTTTCTTT.

This rearrangement joins TRBV20-1 to TRBJ1-6, with D uncertain. V lost 0 bases, J lost 11 bases, and 11 bases lay in between. Germline V CDR1 and CDR2: DFQATT, SNEGSKA (reference sequence). CDR3 size: 13 residues. CDR3 sequence: CSARDRELAPLHF. The DNA for the CDR3 is TGCAGTGCTAGAGATCGAGAGCTGGCACCCCTCCACTTT.

This rearrangement joins TRBV18 to TRBJ2-5; 10 bases are shared with TRBD2. The J call may be in error: the DNA end matches TRBJ2-7 better. CDR3 length equals 15 residues. Germline loops: CDR1 KGHSH, CDR2 LQKENI. CDR3 protein: CASSPPGLATPEQYF. The CDR3 coding sequence is TGTGCCAGCTCACCCCCGGGACTAGCGACACCCGAGCAGTACTTC.

V is TRBV29-1 and J is TRBJ1-4, with no clear D. Trimming removed 5 bases from V and 6 bases from J, with 4 bases in between. The germline V gene encodes CDR1 SQVTM and CDR2 ANQGSEA. This CDR3 is built from 10 residues. CDR3 region: CSVRDEKLFF. The CDR3 DNA sequence: TGCAGCGTTCGGGATGAAAAACTGTTTTTT. Full variable domain (remainder filled in from reference TRBV29-1 and TRBJ1-4): SAVISQKPSRDICQRGTSLTIQCQVDSQVTMMFWYRQQPGQSLTLIATANQGSEATYESGFVIDKFPISRPNLTFSTLTVSNMSPEDSSIYLCSVRDEKLFFGSGTQLSVL.

The CDR3 loop is CASSDVLGTGDLNIQYF. The CDR3 coding sequence is TGTGCCAGCAGTGATGTCCTTGGGACAGGGGACCTAAACATTCAGTACTTC. V is TRBV2 and J is TRBJ2-4; 10 bases agree with TRBD1. Germline V gene data show CDR1 as SNHLY and CDR2 as FYNNEI. Unmatched junction bases numbered 11, after V lost 3 bases and J lost 6 bases. The CDR3 length is 17 residues.

This clonotype was detected a few times. The V call is TRBV5-1, the J call TRBJ2-1, with 15 bases fitting TRBD2. Germline lookup yields CDR1 SGHRS and CDR2 YFSETQ. This CDR3 comprises 17 residues. V lost 5 bases and J lost 4; bases outside the gene matches: 7. For the CDR3, the DNA is TGCGCCAGCAGTTCTGGACTAGCGGGGGGGCCTTACAATGAGCAGTTCTTC. Amino acid sequence: CASSSGLAGGPYNEQFF.